Reported below is one T cell receptor (beta chain). Antigen: not known. The data are from a study of T cells in Graves' hyperthyroidism and ophthalmopathy. Points from the study as a whole: Blood samples included most of the expanded thyroid clonotypes exceeding 0.001.

TCR beta CDR3 region amplification was performed from RNA transcripts. Using the HTBI primer set, a first-round RT-PCR was run on the TCR CDR3. TCRdb re-called the multiplex PCR reads through MiXCR, storing one row per CDR3 protein. Among hundreds of thousands of distinct CDR3 sequences, less than 15% were seen once, and the ten largest hold approximately 15%. V lost 4 bases to trimming and J lost 5 bases; unmatched junction nucleotides: 10. The CDR3 has 17 amino acids. Germline values: CDR1 DFQATT, CDR2 SNEGSKA (reference sequence). The rearrangement uses TRBV20-1 and TRBJ2-3; 15 bases line up with TRBD2. The sample was blood. The sequence was obtained from a woman in her thirties or forties with Graves' hyperthyroidism. The CDR3 sequence: CSATSGLAGGLRDTQYF. In nucleotides, the CDR3 is TGCAGTGCTACCTCCGGACTAGCGGGAGGGCTGAGAGATACGCAGTATTTT.